The 14 T cell receptor beta chains listed next were all sequenced from one sample in a study of T cell responses to AZD1222 COVID-19 vaccine. Using immunoSEQ multiplex PCR, the repertoire was profiled, and TCRdb retains in-frame clones only, with some absent. This sample yields 85,000 to 110,000 clones, of which roughly 87% are seen a single time; about 5% belongs to the top ten. This specimen consisted of peripheral blood, obtained on day 0 of AZD1222 vaccination. These receptors were taken from an adult in good health.

The CDR3 region is CASSAIPGTPINTIYF. The CDR3 DNA follows: TGTGCCAGCAGCGCCATTCCGGGGACACCGATAAACACCATATATTTT. V usage is TRBV11-1 and J usage is TRBJ1-3; D is possibly TRBD1 (6 bases). Looked up from germline, CDR1 is SGHAT and CDR2 is FQDESV (reference sequence). The CDR3 consists of 16 residues. V was cut by 5 bases and J by 6 bases, with 20 bases left in between.

This clone showed up just once. This chain connects TRBV12-3 or TRBV12-4 to TRBJ2-5, with D perhaps TRBD1 (6 bases). The CDR3 runs to 13 residues. V was cut by 5 bases and J by 1 base, with 8 bases left in between. The CDR3 bases are TGTGCCAGCAGTCCGACAGGCCAAGAGACCCAGTACTTC. Protein sequence: CASSPTGQETQYF.

This clone was recorded only once. The chain carries TRBV24-1 and TRBJ1-1; 8 bases map to TRBD1. V lost 4 bases, J lost 5 bases, and 8 bases stayed unmatched. Germline V CDR1 and CDR2: KGHDR, SFDVKD. The CDR3 totals 15 residues. In DNA, the CDR3 is TGTGCCACCAGTGACCACCAGGGGGCGCAAACTGAAGCTTTCTTT. Protein product: CATSDHQGAQTEAFF.

The chain links TRBV28 to TRBJ2-7; weak D call: TRBD2 (5 bases). This CDR3 contains 14 residues. The V gene lost 2 bases and the J gene lost 3 bases, with 11 bases spanning the gap. Germline values: CDR1 MDHEN, CDR2 SYDVKM. The chain's CDR3 is CASSLPGRYYEQYF. In DNA, the CDR3 is TGTGCCAGCAGTTTACCGGGGAGATACTACGAGCAGTACTTC. The full variable domain, in which reference TRBV28 and TRBJ2-7 provide the parts outside the CDR3, is DVKVTQSSRYLVKRTGEKVFLECVQDMDHENMFWYRQDPGLGLRLIYFSYDVKMKEKGDIPEGYSVSREKKERFSLILESASTNQTSMYLCASSLPGRYYEQYFGPGTRLTVT.

The chain carries TRBV10-1 and TRBJ2-1; unclear D gene. Germline CDR1 and CDR2: WNHNN and SYGVQD (reference sequence). Trimming removed 3 bases at V and 7 bases at J, with 19 bases between. The CDR3 extends over 16 amino acids. CDR3 nucleotide sequence: TGCGCCAGCAGTGAATTTTCCGCGAATCCTAGGAATGAGCAGTTCTTC. Protein product: CASSEFSANPRNEQFF.

The chain has TRBV6-5 and TRBJ1-2, with D unresolved. This CDR3 is 13 amino acids long. Trimming took off 6 bases at V and 8 bases at J, with 16 bases between the two ends. Germline CDR1 and CDR2: MNHEY and SVGAGI. CDR3 residues: CASREGPPGGYTF. The CDR3 DNA is TGTGCCAGCAGAGAGGGCCCCCCCGGCGGCTACACCTTC.

V usage is TRBV24-1 and J usage is TRBJ2-1, with D possibly matching TRBD2 (5 bases). Between the trimmed V and J ends, which lost 4 bases and 13 bases, there was a span of 13 bases. CDR1 is KGHDR, CDR2 SFDVKD, per germline. The CDR3 totals 12 residues. The CDR3 is CATSDPGKPQFF. CDR3 in DNA: TGTGCCACCAGTGACCCGGGGAAACCACAGTTCTTC.

V gene TRBV4-1 combines with J gene TRBJ2-7; the D is unclear. Per the germline V gene, CDR1 is MGHRA and CDR2 is YSYEKL. The germline V and J ends were trimmed by 2 bases and 2 bases, with 22 bases remaining between them. This CDR3 comprises 18 residues. DNA for the CDR3: TGCGCCAGCAGCCAACACCCTGGTGGCCGGGCATTCACCTACGAGCAGTACTTC. Amino acids: CASSQHPGGRAFTYEQYF.

This chain connects TRBV3-1 (or the pseudogene TRBV3-2) to TRBJ2-7; no clear D gene. Trimming pared 0 bases from V and 5 bases from J, leaving 14 bases between. The CDR3 is 15 amino acids. The germline V gene encodes CDR1 LGHDT and CDR2 YNNKEL (reference sequence). This chain's CDR3 is CASSQDTTRVNEQYF. Written as DNA, the CDR3 is TGTGCCAGCAGCCAAGATACCACCCGCGTGAACGAGCAGTACTTC.

The V call is TRBV5-1, the J call TRBJ1-5, with D unresolved. This CDR3 contains 15 residues. The germline gives CDR1 SGHRS, CDR2 YFSETQ. Deletions cut 5 bases from V and 3 bases from J, with 15 bases between. The CDR3 here is CASREGPSINQPQHF. In nucleotides, the CDR3 is TGCGCCAGCAGGGAGGGCCCCTCGATCAATCAGCCCCAGCATTTT.

The CDR3 sequence is CASSLDRAFYGYTF. The CDR3 nucleotides are TGTGCCAGTAGTCTGGACAGGGCGTTTTATGGCTACACCTTC. The chain is built from TRBV19 and TRBJ1-2, with TRBD1 matching over 8 bases. From germline, CDR1 is LNHDA and CDR2 SQIVND (reference sequence). With V trimmed by 5 bases and J by 5 bases, 7 bases remained unmatched. The CDR3 extends over 14 amino acids.

The V and J genes are TRBV2 and TRBJ2-6; no clear D gene. Trimming removed 4 bases at V and 2 bases at J, with 9 bases between. The CDR3 is 15 amino acids. Germline V lookup: CDR1 SNHLY, CDR2 FYNNEI. The CDR3 here is CASSGSSPGANVLTF. CDR3 sequence (DNA): TGTGCCAGCAGTGGATCTTCCCCTGGGGCCAACGTCCTGACTTTC.

This chain joins TRBV28 and TRBJ1-2; D perhaps matches TRBD1 (6 bases). Germline V CDR1 and CDR2: MDHEN, SYDVKM. Deletions cut 7 bases from V and 1 base from J, with 10 bases between. The CDR3 is made up of 13 amino acids. This CDR3 is CASINRVNYGYTF. Written as DNA, the CDR3 is TGTGCCAGCATCAACAGGGTTAACTATGGCTACACCTTC.

The DNA of the CDR3 is TGCGCCAGCAGCTTGGGAGGGAAAAACTATGGCTACACCTTC. Translated, it gives CASSLGGKNYGYTF. V gene TRBV5-1 combines with J gene TRBJ1-2, with unresolved D. Germline CDR1 and CDR2: SGHRS and YFSETQ. Trimming removed 0 bases from V and 2 bases from J, with 8 bases in between. This CDR3 is built from 14 residues.